This T cell receptor (beta chain) emerged from a study of T cells in Graves' hyperthyroidism and ophthalmopathy. This clonotype was seen repeatedly, ten times or more. RNA transcripts were the template for amplifying TCR beta CDR3 regions. During a first-round RT-PCR of the TCR CDR3, the HTBI primer set was used. TCRdb ran MiXCR on the multiplex PCR reads and lists one entry per CDR3 protein. The sample holds about 510,000 distinct CDR3 sequences, around 15% seen once. Trimming took 5 bases from V and 3 from J; bases not matched to a gene: 14. Germline assignment: CDR1 SGHAT and CDR2 FQNNGV. The CDR3 length is 17 residues.

The V and J genes are TRBV11-2 and TRBJ2-7; TRBD2 aligns across 9 bases. Material: blood. The receptor's source is a woman aged 35 to 49 with Graves' hyperthyroidism. The CDR3 region has the DNA TGTGCCAGCAGCCCCGTCGGGTGGCGGGAGGGCCGCTACGAGCAGTACTTC. It encodes CASSPVGWREGRYEQYF.